One and the same sample provided the 16 T cell receptor beta chains below, sequenced in a study of blood T cell repertoires in COVID-19. Sequencing was performed with immunoSEQ multiplex PCR; in TCRdb, only in-frame clones are kept and a portion is missing. The sample holds around 210,000 clones, approximately 80% seen once. Sequencing was done on a sample of peripheral blood. Receptors originate from an elderly woman with COVID-19, enrolled during active disease.

The chain employs TRBV4-2 and TRBJ1-3; maybe TRBD1 (5 bases). From germline, CDR1 is LGHNA and CDR2 YNFKEQ. There are 16 residues in the CDR3. V shed 0 bases and J shed 4 bases, with 13 bases lying between them. The CDR3: CASSQESSTAGNTIYF. In DNA, the CDR3 is TGTGCCAGCAGCCAAGAATCATCGACAGCCGGAAACACCATATATTTT.

The chain joins TRBV28 to TRBJ2-7; 14 bases map to TRBD2. Trimming at V came to 6 bases and at J to 12 bases, leaving 13 bases not matched to a gene. Germline CDR1 MDHEN, CDR2 SYDVKM. This CDR3 has 15 amino acids. CDR3 DNA: TGTGCCAGCAGCTCCCTAGGGACTAGCGGGAGTCGCCGGTACTTC. Translation: CASSSLGTSGSRRYF. The full variable domain, completed using reference TRBV28 and TRBJ2-7, is DVKVTQSSRYLVKRTGEKVFLECVQDMDHENMFWYRQDPGLGLRLIYFSYDVKMKEKGDIPEGYSVSREKKERFSLILESASTNQTSMYLCASSSLGTSGSRRYFGPGTRLTVT.

This chain joins TRBV5-4 and TRBJ2-3; D might be TRBD2 (6 bases). The V and J ends lost 1 base and 2 bases respectively, with 11 bases between them. The CDR3 has 15 amino acids. CDR1 is SGHNT and CDR2 is YYREEE in the germline V gene (reference sequence). CDR3 region: CASSLKAGHTDTQYF. The CDR3 DNA reads as TGTGCCAGCAGCTTGAAGGCGGGGCACACAGATACGCAGTATTTT.

The chain employs TRBV9 and TRBJ2-5; D is possibly TRBD1 (6 bases). Germline assignment: CDR1 SGDLS and CDR2 YYNGEE. V was trimmed by 0 bases and J by 1 base, leaving 19 bases between them. This CDR3 region has 18 residues. As DNA, the CDR3 is TGTGCCAGCAGCGTAGCTACGGGCACAGGGAGCCTCCAAGAGACCCAGTACTTC. This codes for CASSVATGTGSLQETQYF.

The chain carries TRBV9 and TRBJ2-3; TRBD2 matches 15 bases. The CDR3 spans 19 residues. V lost 0 bases to trimming and J lost 4 bases; unmatched junction nucleotides: 9. Germline V CDR1 and CDR2: SGDLS, YYNGEE. The CDR3 sequence is CASSVAGLAGGWQSDTQYF. The CDR3 DNA reads as TGTGCCAGCAGCGTAGCTGGACTAGCGGGAGGGTGGCAGTCAGATACGCAGTATTTT.

Of note for this clone: Other DNA variants within this sample encode the same CDR3. This chain joins TRBV18 and TRBJ2-5, with no clear D. This CDR3 region has 13 residues. The V gene lost 6 bases and the J gene lost 1 base, with 9 bases spanning the gap. CDR1 and CDR2 from the germline V gene are KGHSH and LQKENI. CDR3 nucleotide sequence: TGTGCCAGCTCGCCCAGTGGCCAAGAGACCCAGTACTTC. It encodes CASSPSGQETQYF.

This clone was detected a few times. The rearrangement uses TRBV3-1 (or the pseudogene TRBV3-2) and TRBJ1-5, with no clear D. V lost 0 bases, J lost 4 bases, and 10 bases lay in between. The V gene's germline CDR1 is LGHDT and CDR2 YNNKEL (reference sequence). The CDR3 contains 15 residues. In DNA, the CDR3 is TGTGCCAGCAGCCAAGATATAAGCCTGAATCAGCCCCAGCATTTT. Its protein is CASSQDISLNQPQHF.

The gene calls are TRBV19 and TRBJ1-5; a weak D match, TRBD1 (6 bases). The ends were cut back, 5 bases at V and 6 bases at J, with 17 bases in the middle. The V gene's germline CDR1 is LNHDA and CDR2 SQIVND (reference sequence). CDR3 length: 15 amino acids. CDR3 loop: CASSRQQGTTQPQHF. CDR3 sequence (DNA): TGTGCCAGTAGTCGGCAACAGGGCACGACTCAGCCCCAGCATTTT.

The genes are TRBV29-1 and TRBJ1-1, with 7 nucleotides matching TRBD1. V lost 6 bases and J lost 1; bases outside the gene matches: 5. Looked up from germline, CDR1 is SQVTM and CDR2 is ANQGSEA. The CDR3 contains 13 residues. The CDR3 DNA is TGCAGCGTACAGGGACAGCCGAACACTGAAGCTTTCTTT. It encodes CSVQGQPNTEAFF.

V gene TRBV11-2 combines with J gene TRBJ2-1; TRBD1 matches 9 bases. V shed 0 bases, J shed 7 bases, and the junction held 7 bases outside the gene matches. The germline V gene encodes CDR1 SGHAT and CDR2 FQNNGV. The CDR3 loop spans 16 amino acids. The CDR3, as DNA: TGTGCCAGCAGCTTAGAGATGGTGGGACAGGGAAATGAGCAGTTCTTC. This gives the protein CASSLEMVGQGNEQFF.

The count of this clone is one. This chain uses TRBV9 with TRBJ2-7, with TRBD1 identical over 12 bases. Germline values: CDR1 SGDLS, CDR2 YYNGEE. The J segment lost 6 bases and the V segment lost 4 bases, leaving 11 bases of the junction unmatched. This CDR3 region has 16 residues. This chain's CDR3 is CASSPTGGQGAGEQYF. CDR3 bases: TGTGCCAGCAGCCCCACTGGGGGACAGGGGGCTGGCGAGCAGTACTTC.

This chain joins TRBV9 and TRBJ2-7; 12 bases align to TRBD2. Trimming cost V 4 bases and J 2 bases; bases outside gene matches: 7. This CDR3 region has 16 residues. In germline, CDR1 is SGDLS, CDR2 YYNGEE. CDR3 sequence reads: CASSIASSGGAYEQYF. For the CDR3, the DNA is TGTGCCAGCAGCATCGCCTCTAGCGGGGGGGCCTACGAGCAGTACTTC.

The chain couples TRBV18 to TRBJ1-3, with D hard to call. Germline V gene lookup returns CDR1 KGHSH and CDR2 LQKENI. The CDR3 covers 15 residues. V was shortened by 0 bases and J by 4 bases, with 10 bases between the two germline ends. CDR3 in amino acids: CASSPPQVAGNTIYF. The CDR3 DNA follows: TGTGCCAGCTCACCACCGCAGGTGGCGGGAAACACCATATATTTT. The variable domain in full, with the rest retrieved from reference TRBV18 and TRBJ1-3, is NAGVMQNPRHLVRRRGQEARLRCSPMKGHSHVYWYRQLPEEGLKFMVYLQKENIIDESGMPKERFSAEFPKEGPSILRIQQVVRGDSAAYFCASSPPQVAGNTIYFGEGSWLTVV.

This clone was counted a few times. The rearrangement uses TRBV3-1 (or the pseudogene TRBV3-2) and TRBJ2-7; 7 positions agree with TRBD2. This CDR3 has 15 residues. J lost 4 bases, V lost 2 bases, and 8 bases had no gene match. Germline loops: CDR1 LGHDT, CDR2 YNNKEL (reference sequence). The CDR3 loop is CASSQRWEGEYEQYF. CDR3 DNA: TGTGCCAGCAGCCAACGGTGGGAGGGCGAATACGAGCAGTACTTC.

V usage is TRBV9 and J usage is TRBJ1-3; D call uncertain. Between the trimmed V and J ends, which lost 5 bases and 0 bases, there was a span of 9 bases. Germline assignment: CDR1 SGDLS and CDR2 YYNGEE. This CDR3 has 14 residues. This CDR3 is CASSPTLSGNTIYF. CDR3 sequence (DNA): TGTGCCAGCAGTCCGACACTCTCTGGAAACACCATATATTTT.

This chain links TRBV5-1 with TRBJ1-2; D not certain. The CDR3 totals 14 residues. Germline loops: CDR1 SGHRS, CDR2 YFSETQ. Trimming cost V 0 bases and J 2 bases, with 8 bases left between them. The CDR3 DNA is TGCGCCAGCAGCTTGGACCAGGCGAACTATGGCTACACCTTC. Translation: CASSLDQANYGYTF.